This T cell receptor (beta chain) was found in a study of cytomegalovirus exposure and HLA in healthy donors. Study-wide results and caveats: Earlier analysis yielded a pattern in which most TCR beta V segments were productive about 87% or about 30% of the time. HLA alleles showed associations with roughly 17,000 TCR beta sequences in a later analysis, at a 0.05 false discovery rate.

Of note for this clone: Antigen specificity is unknown.

Donors in the study were healthy people who gave bone marrow. PCR amplification relied on 60 Vbeta primers (plus 13 Jbeta primers). Repertoires were generated with immunoSEQ multiplex PCR, while TCRdb's copy carries only in-frame clones and drops some. The sample lists about 150,000 clones, roughly 82% occurring once. The V gene's germline CDR1 is GTSNPN and CDR2 SVGIG (reference sequence). The CDR3 runs 16 residues. Trimming took 5 bases from V and 0 from J, leaving 14 bases between them. The rearrangement links TRBV30 to TRBJ1-6; perhaps TRBD1 as D (6 bases). The TCR was taken from a woman between 45 and 65 years old in good health and CMV-seropositive. Specimen: PBMCs. CDR3 DNA sequence: TGTGCCTGGGGACGGGACACCAGCTCCTATAATTCACCCCTCCACTTT. Its protein is CAWGRDTSSYNSPLHF.